A single T cell receptor (beta chain) is shown here with its context. Its antigen is not known. Since no conserved phenylalanine or tryptophan closes the CDR3, a read error is the likely cause. The CDR3 loop spans 13 amino acids. CDR1 and CDR2 (germline): SGHDT, YYEEEE. Trimming stripped 4 bases from V and 6 bases from J, with 13 bases between. This specimen comes from a study of CD8 T cells in Susac syndrome. Findings of the study overall: The study conceded that relatively few individuals underwent its TCR sequencing and HLA analysis.

The study sequenced TCR beta in blood CD8+ and CD4+ T cells. Through negative isolation, CD4+ and CD8+ T cells were obtained, while TEMRA cells were enriched using FACS. RNA amounts of roughly 0.5 to 1 ug underwent reverse transcription with random hexamers. TCRdb re-analysed the immunoSEQ multiplex PCR reads in MiXCR, keeping a single row per CDR3 protein. Among 210,000 or so distinct CDR3 sequences listed, about 94% were seen once. The chain recombines TRBV5-6 with TRBJ1-1; maybe TRBD1 (6 bases). The sample consisted of CD8+ T cells from PBMCs. The clonotype originates from a human donor with multiple sclerosis. The CDR3 coding sequence is TGTGCCAGCAGCGTCCGACAGGTCTCTGAAGCTTTCGTT. Its protein is CASSVRQVSEAFV.